This is a list of T cell receptor beta chains from one sample in a study of T-cell reconstitution after alpha-beta-depleted transplantation in children. TCRdb redid the calling of the PCR reads with MiXCR, one entry per CDR3 protein. The sample consists of about 400,000 distinct CDR3 sequences, around 21% of them appearing once. Sequencing was performed on PBMCs from the stem cell graft donor, taken from the stem cell graft. The receptor set was obtained from a human donor who donated a stem cell graft to a child with acute myeloid leukemia. The CDR3 runs from the conserved cysteine through the conserved F or W. D genes are given only for firm matches. Expanded clones are given a class, and other clones once, few, many or no size at all.

J gene: TRBJ2-2
V gene: TRBV4-1
clone size: NA
D gene: NA
CDR3 protein: CASSQVLGGIATSNTGELFF
CDR3 DNA: TGCGCCAGCAGCCAAGTCTTGGGGGGAATAGCGACCTCGAACACCGGGGAGCTGTTTTTT

J gene: TRBJ2-3
V gene: TRBV9
clone size: NA
D gene: NA
CDR3 protein: CASSVESDTQYF
CDR3 DNA: TGTGCCAGCAGCGTAGAGTCAGATACGCAGTATTTT

J gene: TRBJ1-2
V gene: TRBV29-1
clone size: many
D gene: TRBD1
CDR3 protein: CSVEGGTGNYYGYTF
CDR3 DNA: TGCAGCGTTGAAGGGGGGACAGGCAACTACTATGGCTACACCTTC

J gene: TRBJ2-7
V gene: TRBV10-3
clone size: few
D gene: NA
CDR3 protein: CAISAIGVSYEQYF
CDR3 DNA: TGTGCCATCAGTGCCATCGGGGTCTCCTACGAGCAGTACTTC

J gene: TRBJ2-2
V gene: TRBV6-5
clone size: NA
D gene: TRBD2
CDR3 protein: CASSYPGLAGVTGELFF
CDR3 DNA: TGTGCCAGCAGTTACCCCGGACTAGCGGGAGTTACCGGGGAGCTGTTTTTT

J gene: TRBJ2-4
V gene: TRBV30
clone size: few
D gene: NA
CDR3 protein: CAWSPDSAKNIQYF
CDR3 DNA: TGTGCCTGGAGCCCGGATTCAGCCAAAAACATTCAGTACTTC

J gene: TRBJ1-4
V gene: TRBV29-1
clone size: few
D gene: NA
CDR3 protein: CSVEFGGMREKLFF
CDR3 DNA: TGCAGCGTTGAATTCGGGGGGATGAGAGAAAAACTGTTTTTT

J gene: TRBJ2-7
V gene: TRBV7-9
clone size: few
D gene: NA
CDR3 protein: CASSFDSPGWEQYF
CDR3 DNA: TGTGCCAGCAGCTTCGACAGTCCCGGGTGGGAGCAGTACTTC

J gene: TRBJ2-7
V gene: TRBV28
clone size: NA
D gene: TRBD1
CDR3 protein: CAIPGQGAYEQYF
CDR3 DNA: TGTGCCATCCCGGGACAGGGGGCCTACGAGCAGTACTTC

J gene: TRBJ2-1
V gene: TRBV6-1
clone size: few
D gene: NA
CDR3 protein: CASTQTGLNNEQFF
CDR3 DNA: TGTGCCAGCACCCAGACGGGGTTAAACAATGAGCAGTTCTTC

J gene: TRBJ2-1
V gene: TRBV12-3/TRBV12-4
clone size: few
D gene: TRBD2
CDR3 protein: CASSFPGTSGMGLNYNEQFF
CDR3 DNA: TGTGCCAGCAGTTTCCCCGGGACTAGCGGGATGGGACTAAACTACAATGAGCAGTTCTTC

J gene: TRBJ1-5
V gene: TRBV5-1
clone size: NA
D gene: NA
CDR3 protein: CASSLGQEGQPQHF
CDR3 DNA: TGCGCCAGCAGCTTGGGACAGGAAGGTCAGCCCCAGCATTTT

J gene: TRBJ2-7
V gene: TRBV29-1
clone size: many
D gene: TRBD1
CDR3 protein: CSAGRGQGNEQYF
CDR3 DNA: TGCAGCGCTGGGAGGGGACAGGGAAACGAGCAGTACTTC

J gene: TRBJ2-5
V gene: TRBV6-5
clone size: NA
D gene: NA
CDR3 protein: CASSYDSSGGETQYF
CDR3 DNA: TGTGCCAGCAGTTACGATAGTAGCGGCGGGGAGACCCAGTACTTC

J gene: TRBJ2-1
V gene: TRBV7-3
clone size: NA
D gene: NA
CDR3 protein: CASSLLSGTPSDEQFF
CDR3 DNA: TGTGCCAGCAGCCTGCTGTCGGGGACCCCGTCGGATGAGCAGTTCTTC

J gene: TRBJ2-7
V gene: TRBV25-1
clone size: NA
D gene: TRBD2
CDR3 protein: CASSDSGGRVNEQYF
CDR3 DNA: TGTGCCAGCAGTGATTCGGGCGGGAGGGTCAACGAGCAGTACTTC

J gene: TRBJ2-1
V gene: TRBV20-1
clone size: many
D gene: NA
CDR3 protein: CSARDPGSGTPPNEQFF
CDR3 DNA: TGCAGTGCTAGAGATCCAGGTTCCGGGACCCCTCCCAATGAGCAGTTCTTC

J gene: TRBJ1-3
V gene: TRBV4-3
clone size: NA
D gene: NA
CDR3 protein: CASSQAVKWISTSSGNTIYF
CDR3 DNA: TGCGCCAGCAGCCAAGCGGTAAAGTGGATATCAACGAGCTCTGGAAACACCATATATTTT

J gene: TRBJ2-1
V gene: TRBV20-1
clone size: NA
D gene: TRBD2
CDR3 protein: CSARVPGLGNEQFF
CDR3 DNA: TGCAGTGCTAGAGTACCGGGACTAGGAAATGAGCAGTTCTTC

J gene: TRBJ2-3
V gene: TRBV4-1
clone size: NA
D gene: NA
CDR3 protein: CASSQVAAKYGMVTDTQYF
CDR3 DNA: TGCGCCAGCAGCCAAGTCGCCGCGAAGTACGGGATGGTCACAGATACGCAGTATTTT

J gene: TRBJ2-1
V gene: TRBV20-1
clone size: many
D gene: NA
CDR3 protein: CSVQVYNEQFF
CDR3 DNA: TGCAGTGTTCAAGTCTACAATGAGCAGTTCTTC

J gene: TRBJ1-6
V gene: TRBV7-9
clone size: few
D gene: NA
CDR3 protein: CASSFSGYNSPLHF
CDR3 DNA: TGTGCCAGCAGCTTCTCCGGGTATAATTCACCCCTCCACTTT

J gene: TRBJ2-1
V gene: TRBV20-1
clone size: few
D gene: TRBD1
CDR3 protein: CSAAKDRGNEQFF
CDR3 DNA: TGCAGTGCCGCAAAGGACAGGGGGAATGAGCAGTTCTTC

J gene: TRBJ2-1
V gene: TRBV10-3
clone size: many
D gene: NA
CDR3 protein: CAISESNRADKNFYNEQFF
CDR3 DNA: TGTGCCATCAGTGAGTCGAATCGGGCCGACAAAAACTTTTACAATGAGCAGTTCTTC

J gene: TRBJ2-1
V gene: TRBV20-1
clone size: NA
D gene: NA
CDR3 protein: CSSQGLQENNEQFF
CDR3 DNA: TGCAGCTCACAGGGTCTACAAGAGAACAATGAGCAGTTCTTC

J gene: TRBJ2-7
V gene: TRBV18
clone size: NA
D gene: TRBD2
CDR3 protein: CASSTPGLAGGSYEQYF
CDR3 DNA: TGTGCCAGCTCAACTCCGGGACTAGCGGGAGGATCCTACGAGCAGTACTTC

J gene: TRBJ2-1
V gene: TRBV6-2/TRBV6-3
clone size: many
D gene: NA
CDR3 protein: CASKNPSGAYNEQFF
CDR3 DNA: TGTGCCAGCAAGAATCCCAGCGGCGCCTACAATGAGCAGTTCTTC

J gene: TRBJ2-7
V gene: TRBV7-2
clone size: few
D gene: TRBD1
CDR3 protein: CASSLLQGVYEQYF
CDR3 DNA: TGTGCCAGCAGCTTACTCCAGGGGGTCTACGAGCAGTACTTC

J gene: TRBJ2-7
V gene: TRBV9
clone size: NA
D gene: NA
CDR3 protein: CASSVGTVVDEQYF
CDR3 DNA: TGTGCCAGCAGCGTAGGGACAGTGGTCGACGAGCAGTACTTC

J gene: TRBJ1-2
V gene: TRBV7-9
clone size: few
D gene: NA
CDR3 protein: CASSLKSYGYTF
CDR3 DNA: TGTGCCAGCAGCTTAAAATCCTATGGCTACACCTTC

J gene: TRBJ2-1
V gene: TRBV20-1
clone size: NA
D gene: NA
CDR3 protein: CSARFIRSEQFF
CDR3 DNA: TGCAGTGCTAGATTCATACGTAGTGAGCAGTTCTTC

J gene: TRBJ1-2
V gene: TRBV4-3
clone size: NA
D gene: NA
CDR3 protein: CASSQEGPYGYTF
CDR3 DNA: TGCGCCAGCAGCCAAGAGGGTCCCTATGGCTACACCTTC

J gene: TRBJ1-5
V gene: TRBV3-1
clone size: NA
D gene: NA
CDR3 protein: CASSQHPSDQPQHF
CDR3 DNA: TGTGCCAGCAGCCAACACCCTTCTGATCAGCCCCAGCATTTT

J gene: TRBJ1-1
V gene: TRBV10-3
clone size: few
D gene: NA
CDR3 protein: CAIRGPGITEAFF
CDR3 DNA: TGTGCCATCAGGGGTCCAGGGATCACTGAAGCTTTCTTT

J gene: TRBJ1-4
V gene: TRBV6-2/TRBV6-3
clone size: NA
D gene: NA
CDR3 protein: CASSSTVPNEKLFF
CDR3 DNA: TGTGCCAGCAGTTCGACGGTCCCTAATGAAAAACTGTTTTTT

J gene: TRBJ2-1
V gene: TRBV29-1
clone size: many
D gene: TRBD2
CDR3 protein: CSGSGRDYNEQFF
CDR3 DNA: TGCAGCGGTAGCGGGAGGGATTACAATGAGCAGTTCTTC

J gene: TRBJ2-1
V gene: TRBV29-1
clone size: few
D gene: NA
CDR3 protein: CSVALRLASSYNEQFF
CDR3 DNA: TGCAGCGTTGCTCTTAGGCTAGCCAGCTCCTACAATGAGCAGTTCTTC

J gene: TRBJ2-1
V gene: TRBV12-3/TRBV12-4
clone size: NA
D gene: NA
CDR3 protein: CASSSGHTYNEQFF
CDR3 DNA: TGTGCCAGCAGTTCCGGGCACACCTACAATGAGCAGTTCTTC

J gene: TRBJ2-7
V gene: TRBV12-3/TRBV12-4
clone size: NA
D gene: TRBD2
CDR3 protein: CASSFGASGSSYEQYF
CDR3 DNA: TGTGCCAGCAGTTTTGGTGCTAGCGGGAGCTCCTACGAGCAGTACTTC

J gene: TRBJ2-3
V gene: TRBV4-2
clone size: few
D gene: NA
CDR3 protein: CASSQAKQGRRADTQYF
CDR3 DNA: TGTGCCAGCAGCCAAGCAAAACAGGGGAGGCGGGCAGATACGCAGTATTTT

J gene: TRBJ2-3
V gene: TRBV15
clone size: few
D gene: NA
CDR3 protein: CATSRGPIGGDSTDTQYF
CDR3 DNA: TGTGCCACCAGCAGAGGCCCGATAGGAGGGGACAGCACAGATACGCAGTATTTT

J gene: TRBJ1-1
V gene: TRBV25-1
clone size: few
D gene: NA
CDR3 protein: CASSVGDTEAFF
CDR3 DNA: TGTGCCAGCAGTGTCGGGGACACTGAAGCTTTCTTT

J gene: TRBJ2-1
V gene: TRBV20-1
clone size: NA
D gene: TRBD2
CDR3 protein: CSASRLADYNEQFF
CDR3 DNA: TGCAGTGCTTCCAGACTAGCGGATTACAATGAGCAGTTCTTC

J gene: TRBJ2-4
V gene: TRBV28
clone size: NA
D gene: NA
CDR3 protein: CASSYALGGAKNIQYF
CDR3 DNA: TGTGCCAGCAGTTACGCCTTGGGAGGAGCCAAAAACATTCAGTACTTC

J gene: TRBJ2-1
V gene: TRBV7-6
clone size: few
D gene: NA
CDR3 protein: CASSLSPDYNEQFF
CDR3 DNA: TGTGCCAGCAGCTTAAGTCCGGATTACAATGAGCAGTTCTTC

J gene: TRBJ1-2
V gene: TRBV5-1
clone size: NA
D gene: TRBD1
CDR3 protein: CASSLDGQGTSNYGYTF
CDR3 DNA: TGCGCCAGCAGCTTGGACGGACAGGGGACCTCTAACTATGGCTACACCTTC

J gene: TRBJ1-1
V gene: TRBV4-2
clone size: few
D gene: NA
CDR3 protein: CASSHGGTEAFF
CDR3 DNA: TGTGCCAGCAGCCATGGGGGAACTGAAGCTTTCTTT

J gene: TRBJ2-7
V gene: TRBV12-3/TRBV12-4
clone size: few
D gene: TRBD2
CDR3 protein: CASSSGSPNEQYF
CDR3 DNA: TGTGCCAGCTCCAGCGGGAGCCCAAACGAGCAGTACTTC

J gene: TRBJ1-2
V gene: TRBV12-3/TRBV12-4
clone size: many
D gene: NA
CDR3 protein: CASTLAGRNYGYTF
CDR3 DNA: TGTGCCAGCACCCTAGCGGGCAGAAACTATGGCTACACCTTC

J gene: TRBJ2-3
V gene: TRBV9
clone size: many
D gene: TRBD2
CDR3 protein: CASSVEASGPHTQYF
CDR3 DNA: TGTGCCAGCAGCGTAGAGGCTAGCGGACCCCATACGCAGTATTTT

J gene: TRBJ1-5
V gene: TRBV20-1
clone size: many
D gene: NA
CDR3 protein: CSANRAGNQPQHF
CDR3 DNA: TGCAGTGCTAACAGGGCTGGCAATCAGCCCCAGCATTTT

J gene: TRBJ2-1
V gene: TRBV6-5
clone size: NA
D gene: NA
CDR3 protein: CASSYASPQGEQFF
CDR3 DNA: TGTGCCAGCAGTTACGCCTCCCCCCAGGGTGAGCAGTTCTTC

J gene: TRBJ2-7
V gene: TRBV7-9
clone size: once
D gene: NA
CDR3 protein: CASSLGIGSYEQYF
CDR3 DNA: TGTGCCAGCAGCTTAGGCATAGGCTCCTACGAGCAGTACTTC

J gene: TRBJ2-3
V gene: TRBV7-3
clone size: NA
D gene: NA
CDR3 protein: CASSARPGGTDTQYF
CDR3 DNA: TGTGCCAGCAGCGCCCGACCAGGGGGCACAGATACGCAGTATTTT